By sample share, the clone carrying this T cell receptor (beta chain) is medium-sized. Through MiXCR, TCRdb re-clonotyped the PCR reads. The repertoire holds more than 20,000 clones, 9.5% to 12% seen once, with 25% to 30% in the top ten. Every patient was untreated before thyroid surgery. The V gene end was trimmed by 2 bases and the J gene end by 2 bases; junction bases not matched to a gene: 3. Germline V CDR1 and CDR2: MNHEY, SMNVEV (reference sequence). The CDR3 consists of 14 residues. This record belongs to a study of metastatic and nonmetastatic thyroid tumors. In the study overall: Peripheral blood and tumor or nodule samples from malignant and benign thyroid patients were compared.

The sequenced material came from blood. The chain carries TRBV27 and TRBJ2-7; 7 bases are shared with TRBD2. The sequence came from a female donor with papillary thyroid cancer or a benign thyroid nodule (not recorded which). Some clones in this sample may be carry-over from other donors' samples. CDR3 bases: TGTGCCAGCAGTTTAAGCGGGAATACCTACGAGCAGTACTTC. Protein: CASSLSGNTYEQYF.